Listed below are T cell receptor beta chains from one sample, sequenced in a study of regulatory T cells in long-lasting Graves disease. TCRdb re-derived calls from the multiplex PCR reads in MiXCR, one entry per CDR3 protein. The table records a few hundred thousand distinct CDR3 sequences, about an eighth of them present only once. This sample was also put to use in a study of T cells in Graves' hyperthyroidism and ophthalmopathy.

The sample in question was peripheral blood mononuclear cells (PBMCs), obtained at new diagnosis, from a patient treated with antithyroid drugs. These receptors were taken from a woman aged 18 to 35 with Graves disease. Each CDR3 is given with its conserved first and last residue. Each record gives: D gene, V gene, clone size, CDR3 length, J gene, CDR3 DNA, CDR3 protein. A D gene is named only where the DNA matches it firmly. Not all rows give a size; the values are once, few, many and, for expanded clones, a class.

TRBD1	TRBV7-2	many	15	TRBJ2-3	TGTGCCAGCAGCTTAGATGCAGGGGGATCAGATACGCAGTATTTT	CASSLDAGGSDTQYF
TRBD1	TRBV2	many	11	TRBJ2-2	TGTGCCAGCAGTACAGGGGAGGAGCTGTTTTTT	CASSTGEELFF
-	TRBV2	many	15	TRBJ1-5	TGTGCCAGCAGTCGGCCCCGGGGCGAGTATCAGCCCCAGCATTTT	CASSRPRGEYQPQHF
-	TRBV14	many	13	TRBJ1-1	TGTGCCAGCAGCCCAATTGCTCGGGGGGAAGCTTTCTTT	CASSPIARGEAFF
-	TRBV9	few	14	TRBJ2-2	TGTGCCAGCAGCGACCAAGGGGGAACCGGGGAGCTGTTTTTT	CASSDQGGTGELFF
TRBD2	TRBV6-2/TRBV6-3	many	14	TRBJ2-1	TGTGCCAGCAGCCCGTCGACTAGCGGGGGTGAGCAGTTCTTC	CASSPSTSGGEQFF
-	TRBV7-2	many	14	TRBJ2-1	TGTGCCAGCAGCCACGACCTCATCTACAATGAGCAGTTCTTC	CASSHDLIYNEQFF
TRBD2	TRBV7-9	few	15	TRBJ2-1	TGTGCCAGCGGCCTTCGACTAGCCTTCTCGGTCGAGCAGTTCTTC	CASGLRLAFSVEQFF
-	TRBV20-1	many	13	TRBJ1-4	TGCAGTGCTAGCGGGGGAACTAATGAAAAACTGTTTTTT	CSASGGTNEKLFF
-	TRBV6-1	many	13	TRBJ1-2	TGTGCCAGCAGCGCGGAGCGGGGGTATGGCTACACCTTC	CASSAERGYGYTF
-	TRBV28	-	15	TRBJ1-2	TGTGCCAGCAGCCAAGAGGGGGGAACTAACTATGGCTACACCTTC	CASSQEGGTNYGYTF
-	TRBV6-1	few	19	TRBJ1-4	TGTGCCAGCAGGAGAATCGTTCTAGGGGGGGCGCGTACTAATGAAAAACTGTTTTTT	CASRRIVLGGARTNEKLFF
-	TRBV25-1	few	13	TRBJ2-4	TGTGCCAGCAGTGAAAGACAGCCTGACATTCAGTACTTC	CASSERQPDIQYF
TRBD2	TRBV30	many	14	TRBJ2-5	TGTGCCTGGACCCCCGGTTCGGGGGGAGAGACCCAGTACTTC	CAWTPGSGGETQYF
-	TRBV29-1	many	12	TRBJ2-3	TGCAGCGTTGGTTTAGGTGGAGATACGCAGTATTTT	CSVGLGGDTQYF
TRBD1	TRBV6-1	-	16	TRBJ2-5	TGTGCCAGCAGTCAAATCCCGGGACAGTCACAAGAGACCCAGTACTTC	CASSQIPGQSQETQYF